The clone carrying this T cell receptor (beta chain) was seen repeatedly, ten times or more. The record originates from a study of blood T cells in healthy people across ages. Using a J-beta primer mix together with a sample-barcoded 5' primer, a second PCR was run for roughly 6 to 11 cycles. TCRdb recomputed calls from the 5' RACE reads with MiXCR, one row per CDR3 protein. Counted here are some 940,000 distinct CDR3 sequences, approximately 32% occurring once; the ten biggest clones make up 10%. The same specimen was also included in a second study, on T cells of mothers and their children.

The sequence derives from a woman aged 40 to 50 in good health. The specimen was blood.

The CDR3 reads CASSVGGGAASEQYF. As DNA, the CDR3 is TGTGCCAGCAGCGTAGGCGGGGGGGCCGCAAGTGAGCAGTACTTC. The chain recombines TRBV9 with TRBJ2-7; TRBD2 matches 9 bases. V trimming: 0 bases; J trimming: 7 bases; junction bases outside the gene matches: 8. The CDR3 consists of 15 residues. Per the germline V gene, CDR1 is SGDLS and CDR2 is YYNGEE. Based on the CDR3 plus reference TRBV9 and TRBJ2-7, the full variable domain is DSGVTQTPKHLITATGQRVTLRCSPRSGDLSVYWYQQSLDQGLQFLIQYYNGEERAKGNILERFSAQQFPDLHSELNLSSLELGDSALYFCASSVGGGAASEQYFGPGTRLTVT.